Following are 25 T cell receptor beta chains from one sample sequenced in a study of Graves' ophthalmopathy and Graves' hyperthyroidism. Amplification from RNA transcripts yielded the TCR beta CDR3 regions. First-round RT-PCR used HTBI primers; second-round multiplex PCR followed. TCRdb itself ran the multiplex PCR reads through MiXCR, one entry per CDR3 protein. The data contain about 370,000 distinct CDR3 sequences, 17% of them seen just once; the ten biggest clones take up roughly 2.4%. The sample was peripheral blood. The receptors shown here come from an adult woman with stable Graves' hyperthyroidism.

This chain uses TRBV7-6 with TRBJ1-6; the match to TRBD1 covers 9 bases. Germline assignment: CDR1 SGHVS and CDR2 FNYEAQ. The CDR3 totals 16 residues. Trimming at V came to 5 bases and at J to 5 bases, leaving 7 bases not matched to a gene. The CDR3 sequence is CASSQGQGKNNSPLHF. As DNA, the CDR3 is TGTGCCAGCAGCCAGGGACAGGGAAAGAATAATTCACCCCTCCACTTT.

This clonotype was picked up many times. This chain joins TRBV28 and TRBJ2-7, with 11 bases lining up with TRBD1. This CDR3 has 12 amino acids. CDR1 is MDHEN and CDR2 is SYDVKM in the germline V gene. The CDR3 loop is CATSGTGGEQYF. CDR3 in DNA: TGTGCAACCAGTGGGACAGGGGGCGAGCAGTACTTC.

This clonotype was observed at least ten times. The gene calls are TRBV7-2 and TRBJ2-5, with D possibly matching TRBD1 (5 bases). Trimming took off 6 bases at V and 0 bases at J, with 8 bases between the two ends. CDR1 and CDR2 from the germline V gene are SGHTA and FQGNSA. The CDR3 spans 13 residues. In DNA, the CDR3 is TGTGCCAGCAGTACAGGTTACCAAGAGACCCAGTACTTC. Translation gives CASSTGYQETQYF.

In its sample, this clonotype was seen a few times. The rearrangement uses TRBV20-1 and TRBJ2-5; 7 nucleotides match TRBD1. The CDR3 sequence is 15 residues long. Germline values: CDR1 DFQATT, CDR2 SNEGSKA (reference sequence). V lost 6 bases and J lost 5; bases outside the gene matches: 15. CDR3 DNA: TGCAGTGCCACCCCAGACAGGGAATGGGACGAGACCCAGTACTTC. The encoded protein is CSATPDREWDETQYF.

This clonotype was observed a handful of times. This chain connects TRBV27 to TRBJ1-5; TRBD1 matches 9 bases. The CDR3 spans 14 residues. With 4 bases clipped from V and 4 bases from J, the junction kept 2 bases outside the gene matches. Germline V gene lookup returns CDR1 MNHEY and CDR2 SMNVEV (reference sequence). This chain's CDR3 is CASSSDRGNQPQHF. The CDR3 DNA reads TGTGCCAGCAGTTCCGACAGGGGGAATCAGCCCCAGCATTTT.

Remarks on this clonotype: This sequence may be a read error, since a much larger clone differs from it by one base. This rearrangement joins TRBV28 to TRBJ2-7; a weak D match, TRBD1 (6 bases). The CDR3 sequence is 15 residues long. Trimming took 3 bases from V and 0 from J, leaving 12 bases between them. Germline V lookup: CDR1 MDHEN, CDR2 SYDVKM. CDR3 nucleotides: TGTGCCAGCAGTTTTGTGGACAGATGCTCCTACGAGCAGTACTTC. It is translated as CASSFVDRCSYEQYF.

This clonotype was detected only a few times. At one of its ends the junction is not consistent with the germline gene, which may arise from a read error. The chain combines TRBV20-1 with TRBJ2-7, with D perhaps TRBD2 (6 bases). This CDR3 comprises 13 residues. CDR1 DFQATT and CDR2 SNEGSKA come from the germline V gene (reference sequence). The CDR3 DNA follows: TGCGGTGCTAGAGGAAGGCGGGACTACGAGCAGTACTTC. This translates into CGARGRRDYEQYF.

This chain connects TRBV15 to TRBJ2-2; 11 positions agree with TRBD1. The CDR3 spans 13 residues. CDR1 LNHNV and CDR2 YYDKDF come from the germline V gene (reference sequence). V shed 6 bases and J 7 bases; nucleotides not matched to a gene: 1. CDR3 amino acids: CATRDRGRGELFF. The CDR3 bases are TGTGCCACCAGGGACAGGGGGCGCGGGGAGCTGTTTTTT.

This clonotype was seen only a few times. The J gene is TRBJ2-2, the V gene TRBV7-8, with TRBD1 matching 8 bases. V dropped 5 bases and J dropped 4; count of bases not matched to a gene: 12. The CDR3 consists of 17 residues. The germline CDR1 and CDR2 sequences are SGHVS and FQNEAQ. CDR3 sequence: CASSAGQALVVTGELFF. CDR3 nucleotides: TGTGCCAGCAGCGCGGGACAGGCTTTAGTAGTCACCGGGGAGCTGTTTTTT.

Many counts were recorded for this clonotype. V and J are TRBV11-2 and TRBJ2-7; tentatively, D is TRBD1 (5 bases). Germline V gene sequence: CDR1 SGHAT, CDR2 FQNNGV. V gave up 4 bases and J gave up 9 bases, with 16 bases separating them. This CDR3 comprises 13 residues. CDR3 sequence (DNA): TGTGCCAGCAGCTCTATCAGGGTAAAGGTGCAGTACTTC. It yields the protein CASSSIRVKVQYF. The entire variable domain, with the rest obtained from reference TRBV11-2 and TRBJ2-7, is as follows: EAGVAQSPRYKIIEKRQSVAFWCNPISGHATLYWYQQILGQGPKLLIQFQNNGVVDDSQLPKDRFSAERLKGVDSTLKIQPAKLEDSAVYLCASSSIRVKVQYFGPGTRLTVT.

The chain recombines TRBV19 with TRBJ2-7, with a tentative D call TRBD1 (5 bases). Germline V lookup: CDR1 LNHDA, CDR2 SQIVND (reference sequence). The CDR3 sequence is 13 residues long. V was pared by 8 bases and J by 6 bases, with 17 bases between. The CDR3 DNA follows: TGTGCCAGTGGCCTCATTCAGGGTTCCGAGCAGTACTTC. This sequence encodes CASGLIQGSEQYF.

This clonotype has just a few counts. CDR3: CSALGQTAYGYTF. For the CDR3, the DNA is TGCAGTGCCTTGGGACAGACCGCATATGGCTACACCTTC. The V gene is TRBV20-1, the J gene TRBJ1-2, with 7 nucleotides matching TRBD1. This CDR3 comprises 13 residues. Germline V gene sequence: CDR1 DFQATT, CDR2 SNEGSKA (reference sequence). Losses at the gene ends were 6 bases for V and 5 bases for J; bases not matched to a gene: 9.

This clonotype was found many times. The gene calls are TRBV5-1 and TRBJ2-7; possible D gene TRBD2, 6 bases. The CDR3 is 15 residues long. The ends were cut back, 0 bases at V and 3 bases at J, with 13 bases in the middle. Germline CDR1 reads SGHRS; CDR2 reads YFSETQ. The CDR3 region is CASSLALEGFYEQYF. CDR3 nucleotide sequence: TGCGCCAGCAGCTTGGCCCTGGAGGGATTCTACGAGCAGTACTTC.

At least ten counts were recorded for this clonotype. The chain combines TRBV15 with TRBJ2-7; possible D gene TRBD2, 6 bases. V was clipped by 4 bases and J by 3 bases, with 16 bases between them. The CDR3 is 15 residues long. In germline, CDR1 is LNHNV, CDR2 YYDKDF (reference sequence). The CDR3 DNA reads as TGTGCCACCAGCACTAGGCGGGATCGCTTCTACGAGCAGTACTTC. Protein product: CATSTRRDRFYEQYF. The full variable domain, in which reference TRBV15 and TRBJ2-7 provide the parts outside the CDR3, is DAMVIQNPRYQVTQFGKPVTLSCSQTLNHNVMYWYQQKSSQAPKLLFHYYDKDFNNEADTPDNFQSRRPNTSFCFLDIRSPGLGDTAMYLCATSTRRDRFYEQYFGPGTRLTVT.

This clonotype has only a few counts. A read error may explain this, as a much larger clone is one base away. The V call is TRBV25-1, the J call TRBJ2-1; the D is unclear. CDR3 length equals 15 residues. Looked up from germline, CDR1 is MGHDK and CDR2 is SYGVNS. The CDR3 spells CAFRVATSSYNEKFF. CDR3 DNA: TGTGCCTTCCGAGTGGCGACAAGCTCCTACAATGAGAAGTTCTTC. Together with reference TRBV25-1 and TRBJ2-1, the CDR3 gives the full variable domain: EADIYQTPRYLVIGTGKKITLECSQTMGHDKMYWYQQDPGMELHLIHYSYGVNSTEKGDLSSESTVSRIRTEHFPLTLESARPSHTSQYLCAFRVATSSYNEKFFGPGTRLTVL.

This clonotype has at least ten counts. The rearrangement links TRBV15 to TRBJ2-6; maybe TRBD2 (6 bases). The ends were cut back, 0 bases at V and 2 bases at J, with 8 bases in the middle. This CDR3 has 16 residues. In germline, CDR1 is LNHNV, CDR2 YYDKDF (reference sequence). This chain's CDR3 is CATSRDGGTGANVLTF. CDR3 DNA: TGTGCCACCAGCAGAGATGGGGGGACTGGGGCCAACGTCCTGACTTTC. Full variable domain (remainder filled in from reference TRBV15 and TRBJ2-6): DAMVIQNPRYQVTQFGKPVTLSCSQTLNHNVMYWYQQKSSQAPKLLFHYYDKDFNNEADTPDNFQSRRPNTSFCFLDIRSPGLGDTAMYLCATSRDGGTGANVLTFGAGSRLTVL.

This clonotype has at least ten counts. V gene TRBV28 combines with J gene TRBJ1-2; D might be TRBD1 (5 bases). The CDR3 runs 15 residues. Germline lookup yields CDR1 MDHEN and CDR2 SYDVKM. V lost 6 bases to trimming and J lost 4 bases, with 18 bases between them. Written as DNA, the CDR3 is TGTGCCAGCAGCCAGACAGCGGAAATTTTCTATGGCTACACCTTC. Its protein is CASSQTAEIFYGYTF.

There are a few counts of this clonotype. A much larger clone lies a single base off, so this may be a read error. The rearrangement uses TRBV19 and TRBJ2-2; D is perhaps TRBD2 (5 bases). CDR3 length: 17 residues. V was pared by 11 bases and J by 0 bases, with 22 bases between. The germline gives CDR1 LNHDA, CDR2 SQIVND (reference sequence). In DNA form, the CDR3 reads TGTGCCGGTACTCTCACGGGATGGTTCGCGAACACCGGGGAGCTGTTTTTT. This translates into CAGTLTGWFANTGELFF.

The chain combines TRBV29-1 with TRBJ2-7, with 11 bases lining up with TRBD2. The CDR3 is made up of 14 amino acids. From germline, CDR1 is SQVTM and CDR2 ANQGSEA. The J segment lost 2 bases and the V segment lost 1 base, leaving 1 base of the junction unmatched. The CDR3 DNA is TGCAGCGTTGAAGGACTAGCGGGAACCTACGAGCAGTACTTC. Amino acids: CSVEGLAGTYEQYF.

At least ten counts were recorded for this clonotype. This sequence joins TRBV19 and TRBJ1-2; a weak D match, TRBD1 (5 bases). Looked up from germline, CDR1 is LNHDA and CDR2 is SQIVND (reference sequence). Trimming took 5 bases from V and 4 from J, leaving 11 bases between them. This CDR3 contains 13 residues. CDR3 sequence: CASSPAGTYGYTF. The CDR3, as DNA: TGTGCCAGTAGTCCGGCTGGGACCTATGGCTACACCTTC.

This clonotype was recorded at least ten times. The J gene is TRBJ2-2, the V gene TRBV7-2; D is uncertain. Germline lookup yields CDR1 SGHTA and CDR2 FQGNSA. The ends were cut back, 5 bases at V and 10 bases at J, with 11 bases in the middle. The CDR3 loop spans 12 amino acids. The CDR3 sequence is CASSIRPAELFF. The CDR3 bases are TGTGCCAGCAGCATACGACCGGCGGAGCTGTTTTTT.

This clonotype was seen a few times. CDR3 coding DNA: TGTGCCAGCAGCTTGGGACAGGGTCTAACTTCAGATACGCAGTATTTT. This translates into CASSLGQGLTSDTQYF. The V and J genes are TRBV11-2 and TRBJ2-3; 9 bases fit TRBD1. Germline V gives CDR1 SGHAT, CDR2 FQNNGV. The V segment lost 3 bases and the J segment 4 bases; nucleotides outside the gene matches: 8. The CDR3 extends over 16 amino acids.

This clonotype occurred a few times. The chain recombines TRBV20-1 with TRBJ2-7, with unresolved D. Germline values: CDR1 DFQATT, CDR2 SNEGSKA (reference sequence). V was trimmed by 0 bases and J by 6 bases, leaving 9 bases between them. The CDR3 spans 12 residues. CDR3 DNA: TGCAGTGCTAGAGAGGCGGAACGCGAGCAGTACTTC. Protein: CSAREAEREQYF.

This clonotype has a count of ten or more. CDR3 loop: CASTGTGGQPQHF. For the CDR3, the DNA is TGTGCCAGTACCGGGACAGGGGGTCAGCCCCAGCATTTT. This chain joins TRBV19 and TRBJ1-5, with 11 bases lining up with TRBD1. J gave up 6 bases and V 7 bases, and 2 bases lay outside the gene matches. Germline CDR1 and CDR2: LNHDA and SQIVND (reference sequence). This CDR3 region has 13 residues.

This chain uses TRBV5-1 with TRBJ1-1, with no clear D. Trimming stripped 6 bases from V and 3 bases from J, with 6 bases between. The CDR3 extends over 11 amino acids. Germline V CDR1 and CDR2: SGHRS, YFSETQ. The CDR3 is CASIGDTEAFF. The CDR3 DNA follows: TGCGCCAGCATCGGGGACACTGAAGCTTTCTTT.